This T cell receptor (beta chain) was recovered during a study of T-cell reconstitution after alpha-beta-depleted transplantation in children. Findings of the study overall: Reported findings indicate that, about two months after transplant, alpha-beta T cells came from several hundred expanded clones, which were derived from non-depleted graft cells. From newly produced T cells came most of the T-cell counts and diversity one year after transplant.

This CDR3 has 13 residues. Germline-derived CDR1 and CDR2 are MNHEY and SVGAGI. V dropped 2 bases and J dropped 3 bases, with 8 bases sitting between them. In the case of this clonotype: Its antigen is undetermined.

Unique molecular identifiers featured in how the TCRbeta library was prepared. In TCRdb, the PCR reads were re-called with MiXCR into one record per CDR3 protein. Here the sample spans 700,000 to 950,000 distinct CDR3 sequences, 16% being singletons. This receptor was obtained from a male patient under 18 who had a stem cell transplant for acute lymphoblastic leukemia, so the T cells may come from the graft donor. V is TRBV6-5 and J is TRBJ2-7; no clear D gene. This sample comprised PBMCs, mostly from graft donor cells, obtained 360 days after TCRalphabeta/CD19-depleted stem cell transplant. As DNA, the CDR3 is TGTGCCAGCAGTTACGGTCCACGCTACGAGCAGTACTTC. Translated, it gives CASSYGPRYEQYF.